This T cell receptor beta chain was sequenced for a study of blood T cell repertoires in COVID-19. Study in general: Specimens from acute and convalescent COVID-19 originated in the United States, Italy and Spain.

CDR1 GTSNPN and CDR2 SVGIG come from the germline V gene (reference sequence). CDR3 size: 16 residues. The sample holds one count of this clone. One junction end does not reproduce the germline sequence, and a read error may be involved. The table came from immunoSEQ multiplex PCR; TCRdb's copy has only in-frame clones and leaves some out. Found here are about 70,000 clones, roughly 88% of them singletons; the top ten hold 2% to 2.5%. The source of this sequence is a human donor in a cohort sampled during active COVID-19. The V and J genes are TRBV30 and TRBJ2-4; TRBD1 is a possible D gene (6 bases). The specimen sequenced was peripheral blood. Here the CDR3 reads CAWSIPRRTAQNIQYF. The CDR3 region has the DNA TGTGCCTGGAGTATCCCCAGGCGGACAGCCCAAAACATTCAGTACTTC.